This entry concerns a single T cell receptor (beta chain). This entry belongs to a study of T cell changes during pregnancy in multiple sclerosis. Data came from immunoSEQ multiplex PCR; TCRdb stores just in-frame clones and leaves some out. This sample yields 85,000 to 130,000 clones, of which approximately 94% are seen a single time; approximately 0.88% belongs to the top ten. The CDR3 spans 13 residues. Germline V CDR1 and CDR2: MDHEN, SYDVKM. The V and J ends lost 5 bases and 2 bases respectively, with 9 bases between them. The chain links TRBV28 to TRBJ1-1; perhaps TRBD1 as D (6 bases). The sequencing here drew on peripheral blood, taken before pregnancy. The TCR originated in a female donor with multiple sclerosis, enrolled in a pregnancy study. The CDR3 spells CASSGTPNTEAFF. CDR3 DNA: TGTGCCAGCAGTGGGACACCTAACACTGAAGCTTTCTTT.